This T cell receptor (beta chain) was recorded in a study of cytomegalovirus exposure and HLA in healthy donors. Study-level findings and limits: Rare sequences made up most TCRs, while some public TCRs were found in many donors.

The CDR3 loop spans 15 amino acids. V shed 2 bases and J 3 bases; nucleotides not matched to a gene: 7. Per germline, CDR1 MGHRA and CDR2 YSYEKL. The roughly 120-subject validation cohort, separate from the approximately 660-subject first cohort, included the donors. Data came from immunoSEQ multiplex PCR; TCRdb stores just in-frame clones and leaves some out. The data hold a few hundred thousand clones, with 80% to 85% observed a single time. A remark on this clone: No antigen is known for it.

V usage is TRBV4-1 and J usage is TRBJ2-7, with 7 bases aligning to TRBD1. Sample: PBMCs. The TCR sequence derives from a woman aged 25 to 39 in good health and CMV-seropositive. The CDR3 coding sequence is TGCGCCAGCAGCCAAAGAAATCCAGGGGGCTACGAGCAGTACTTC. Protein sequence: CASSQRNPGGYEQYF.